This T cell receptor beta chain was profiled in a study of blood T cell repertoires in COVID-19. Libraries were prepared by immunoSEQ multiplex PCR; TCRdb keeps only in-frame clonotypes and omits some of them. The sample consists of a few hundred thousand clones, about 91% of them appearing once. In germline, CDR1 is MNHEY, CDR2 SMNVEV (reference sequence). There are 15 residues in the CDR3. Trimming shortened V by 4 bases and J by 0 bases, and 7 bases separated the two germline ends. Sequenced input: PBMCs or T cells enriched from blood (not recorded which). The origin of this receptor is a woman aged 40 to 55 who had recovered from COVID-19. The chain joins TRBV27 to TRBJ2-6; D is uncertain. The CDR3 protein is CASSYLSSGANVLTF. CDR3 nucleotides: TGTGCCAGCAGTTACTTGAGCTCTGGGGCCAACGTCCTGACTTTC.